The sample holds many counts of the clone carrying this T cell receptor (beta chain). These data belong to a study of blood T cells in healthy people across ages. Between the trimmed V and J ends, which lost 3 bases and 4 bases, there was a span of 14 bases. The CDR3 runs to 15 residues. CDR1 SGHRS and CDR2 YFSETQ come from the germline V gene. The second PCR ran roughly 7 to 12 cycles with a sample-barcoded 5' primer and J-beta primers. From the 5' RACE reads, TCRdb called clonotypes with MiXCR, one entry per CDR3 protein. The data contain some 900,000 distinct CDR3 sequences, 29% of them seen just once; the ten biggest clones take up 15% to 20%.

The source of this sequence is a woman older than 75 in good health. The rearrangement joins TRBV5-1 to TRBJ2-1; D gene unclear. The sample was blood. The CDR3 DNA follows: TGCGCCAGCAGCTCCAGCCCCGCCACATACAATGAGCAGTTCTTC. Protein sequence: CASSSSPATYNEQFF.